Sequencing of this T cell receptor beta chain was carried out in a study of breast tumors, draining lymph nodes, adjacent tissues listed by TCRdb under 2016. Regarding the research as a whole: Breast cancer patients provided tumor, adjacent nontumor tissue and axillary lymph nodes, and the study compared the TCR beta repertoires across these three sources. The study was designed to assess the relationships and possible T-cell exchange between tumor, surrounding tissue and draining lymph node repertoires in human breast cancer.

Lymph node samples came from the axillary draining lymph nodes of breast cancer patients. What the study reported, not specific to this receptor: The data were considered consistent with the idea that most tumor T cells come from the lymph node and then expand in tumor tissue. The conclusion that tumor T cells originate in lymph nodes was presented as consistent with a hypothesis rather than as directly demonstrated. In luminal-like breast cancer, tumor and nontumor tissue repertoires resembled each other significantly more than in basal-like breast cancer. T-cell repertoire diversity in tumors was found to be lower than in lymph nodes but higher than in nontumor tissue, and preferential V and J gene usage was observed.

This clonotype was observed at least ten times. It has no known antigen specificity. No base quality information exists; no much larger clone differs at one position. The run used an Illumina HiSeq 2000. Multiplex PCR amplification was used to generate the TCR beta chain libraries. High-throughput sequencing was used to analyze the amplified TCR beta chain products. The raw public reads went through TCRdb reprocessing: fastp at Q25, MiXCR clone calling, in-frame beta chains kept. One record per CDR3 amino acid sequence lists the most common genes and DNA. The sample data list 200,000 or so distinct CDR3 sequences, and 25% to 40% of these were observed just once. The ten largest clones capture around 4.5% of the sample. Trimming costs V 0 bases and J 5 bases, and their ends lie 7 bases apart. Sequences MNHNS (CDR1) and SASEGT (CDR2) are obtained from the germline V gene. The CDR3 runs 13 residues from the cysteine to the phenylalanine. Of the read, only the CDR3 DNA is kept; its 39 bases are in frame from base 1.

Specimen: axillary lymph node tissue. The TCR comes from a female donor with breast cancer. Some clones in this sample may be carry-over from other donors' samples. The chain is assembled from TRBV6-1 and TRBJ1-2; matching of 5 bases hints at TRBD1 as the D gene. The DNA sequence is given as TGTGCCAGCAGTGAAGCGGGGGGTTATGGCTACACCTTC. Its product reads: CASSEAGGYGYTF.